The 2 T cell receptor beta chains given below trace back to one sample, sequenced in a study of Graves' ophthalmopathy and Graves' hyperthyroidism. The study amplified TCR beta CDR3 regions using RNA transcripts. RT-PCR with HTBI primers came first, then second-round multiplex PCR. TCRdb recomputed calls from the multiplex PCR reads with MiXCR, one row per CDR3 protein. The sample lists roughly 700,000 distinct CDR3 sequences; 40% were seen once. The specimen sequenced was peripheral blood. These TCRs come from an adult man with Graves' ophthalmopathy.

This clonotype appeared many times. The chain employs TRBV7-9 and TRBJ2-7; 8 positions match TRBD2. This CDR3 has 11 amino acids. Unmatched junction bases numbered 5, after V lost 10 bases and J lost 6 bases. CDR1 and CDR2 (germline): SEHNR, FQNEAQ (reference sequence). CDR3 in DNA: TGTGCCACCGGCGGGAGGAGCGAGCAGTACTTC. Its protein product is CATGGRSEQYF.

Many counts were recorded for this clonotype. The CDR3 protein is CASSQYGQGVSYGYTF. DNA of the CDR3: TGTGCCAGCAGCCAATACGGACAGGGCGTAAGCTATGGCTACACCTTC. The genes are TRBV7-9 and TRBJ1-2, with TRBD1 identical over 8 bases. Germline CDR1 is SEHNR and CDR2 is FQNEAQ (reference sequence). V gave up 5 bases and J gave up 4 bases; unmatched junction bases: 12. The CDR3 totals 16 residues.